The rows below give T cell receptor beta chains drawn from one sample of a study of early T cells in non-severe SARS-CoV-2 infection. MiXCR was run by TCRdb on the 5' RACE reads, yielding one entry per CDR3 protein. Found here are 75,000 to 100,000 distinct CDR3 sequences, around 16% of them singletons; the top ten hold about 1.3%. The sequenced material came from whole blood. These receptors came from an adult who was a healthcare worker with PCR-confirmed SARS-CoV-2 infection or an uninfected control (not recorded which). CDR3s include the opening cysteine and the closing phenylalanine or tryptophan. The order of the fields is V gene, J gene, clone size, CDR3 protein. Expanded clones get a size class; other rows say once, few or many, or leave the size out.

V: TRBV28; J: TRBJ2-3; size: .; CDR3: CASSDSTQTSTDTQYF
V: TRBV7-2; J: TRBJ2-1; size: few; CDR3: CASSFIRDNEQFF
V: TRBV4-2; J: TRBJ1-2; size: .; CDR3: CASSQDQTGSGYTF
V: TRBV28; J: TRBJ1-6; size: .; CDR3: CASSSQNSPLHF
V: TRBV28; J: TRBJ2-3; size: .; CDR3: CASSPAQTGGTDTQYF
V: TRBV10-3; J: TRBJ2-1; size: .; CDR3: CAISALGQLDNEQFF
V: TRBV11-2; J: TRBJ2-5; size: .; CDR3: CASSFNTGGMETQYF
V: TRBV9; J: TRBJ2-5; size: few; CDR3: CASSVGQGQETQYF
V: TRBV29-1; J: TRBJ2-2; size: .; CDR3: CSGAGNTGELFF
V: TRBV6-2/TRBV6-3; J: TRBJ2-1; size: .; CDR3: CASSSRGRARNEQFF
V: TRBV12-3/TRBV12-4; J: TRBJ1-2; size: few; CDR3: CASSLVLYGYTF
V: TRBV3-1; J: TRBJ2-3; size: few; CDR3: CASSQIRGGTDTQYF
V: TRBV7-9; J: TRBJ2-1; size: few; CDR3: CAGHSPLGYNEQFF
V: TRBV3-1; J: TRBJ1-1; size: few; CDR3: CASSRSRQMNTEAFF
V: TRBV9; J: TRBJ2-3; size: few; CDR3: CASSRSERVGTDTQYF
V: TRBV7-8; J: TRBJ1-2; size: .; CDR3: CASSLVEQGALGYTF
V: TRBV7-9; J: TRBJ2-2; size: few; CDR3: CASSSDRQGTGELFF
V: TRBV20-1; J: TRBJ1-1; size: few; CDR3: CSARDLGLTGLTYTEAFF
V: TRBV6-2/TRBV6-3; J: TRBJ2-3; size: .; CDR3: CASSTSGGTDTQYF
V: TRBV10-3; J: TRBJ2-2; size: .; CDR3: CAIREQGITGELFF
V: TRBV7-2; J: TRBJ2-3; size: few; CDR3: CASSLAGPSTDTQYF
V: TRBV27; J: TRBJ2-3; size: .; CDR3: CASSPWTALAGDTQYF
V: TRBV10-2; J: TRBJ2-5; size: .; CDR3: CATTRNGETQYF
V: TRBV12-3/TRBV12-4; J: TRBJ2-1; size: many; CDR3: CASSLGGGYNEQFF
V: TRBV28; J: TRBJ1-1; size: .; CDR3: CASSPLLRANTEAFF
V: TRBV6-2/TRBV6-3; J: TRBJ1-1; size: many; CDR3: CASSYPLDSPNTEAFF
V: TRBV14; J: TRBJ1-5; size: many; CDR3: CASSHSSNQPQHF
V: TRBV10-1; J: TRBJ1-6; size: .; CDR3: CASSPGLPSNSPLHF
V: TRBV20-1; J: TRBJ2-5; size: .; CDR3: CSALLGQETQYF
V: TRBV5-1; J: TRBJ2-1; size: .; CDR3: CASSLVAGYYNEQFF
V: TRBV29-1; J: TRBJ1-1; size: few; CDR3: CSVAGFRDTRGGTEAFF